The 12 T cell receptor beta chains in this list originate from one sample, sequenced in a study of patients and donors after allogeneic stem cell transplantation. TCRdb analysed the RT-PCR reads with MiXCR anew, one entry per CDR3 protein. Of about 96,000 distinct CDR3 sequences in the sample, around 48% are singletons; the top ten hold roughly 64%. Sequencing used blood, either unsorted or a sorted T cell fraction (not recorded which). The source is a human donor who was either an allogeneic HSCT recipient or a stem cell or donor lymphocyte infusion donor (not recorded which). It is not recorded whose cells these are; they may come from a transplant donor.

J is TRBJ1-3 and V is TRBV2; D unclear. Germline assignment: CDR1 SNHLY and CDR2 FYNNEI. The CDR3 is 13 residues long. V gave up 7 bases and J gave up 0 bases, with 7 bases separating them. CDR3 DNA: TGTGCCAGCACGGCAAGCTCTGGAAACACCATATATTTT. It yields the protein CASTASSGNTIYF.

The rearrangement uses TRBV25-1 and TRBJ1-1; D call uncertain. The V gene lost 9 bases and the J gene lost 2 bases, with 7 bases spanning the gap. Germline CDR1 and CDR2: MGHDK and SYGVNS. The CDR3 has 11 residues. The CDR3 spells CASLINTEAFF. The CDR3 DNA sequence: TGTGCCAGTCTCATTAACACTGAAGCTTTCTTT.

This clonotype was detected a few times. The chain is built from TRBV27 and TRBJ1-1; D unresolved. V lost 0 bases and J lost 1, with 6 bases in between. Germline V gives CDR1 MNHEY, CDR2 SMNVEV (reference sequence). CDR3 size: 14 residues. The CDR3 is CASSLSTANTEAFF. The CDR3 nucleotides are TGTGCCAGCAGTTTATCGACCGCGAACACTGAAGCTTTCTTT.

In this sample, this clonotype turned up a few times. CDR3 coding DNA: TGTGCCAGCAGCCTCCGGGGGCACAGGGACTATGGCTACACCTTC. This gives the protein CASSLRGHRDYGYTF. The genes are TRBV14 and TRBJ1-2, with a weak D call TRBD1 (6 bases). The CDR3 totals 15 residues. Germline V lookup: CDR1 SGHDN, CDR2 FVKESK. Trimming shortened V by 4 bases and J by 3 bases, and 15 bases separated the two germline ends.

This clonotype was detected only a few times. The chain is built from TRBV3-2 and TRBJ1-2. TRBV3-2 is designated a pseudogene. The CDR3 runs 16 residues. CDR3 bases: TGTGCCAGCAGCCAGTCGGACCGCTACGCCTACTATGGCTACACCTTC. Translated: CASSQSDRYAYYGYTF.

The genes are TRBV2 and TRBJ1-3; D possibly corresponds to TRBD1 (5 bases). Trimming removed 10 bases from V and 0 bases from J, with 22 bases in between. The CDR3 extends over 17 amino acids. Germline assignment: CDR1 SNHLY and CDR2 FYNNEI. The CDR3 DNA reads TGTGCCATCGTGACTAATGACGGACATCTCTCTGGAAACACCATATATTTT. It codes for CAIVTNDGHLSGNTIYF.

DNA of the CDR3: TGCAGTGCTAGACGGCAGGATGACTATGGCTACACCTTC. The encoded protein is CSARRQDDYGYTF. The chain joins TRBV20-1 to TRBJ1-2; D gene uncertain. Germline assignment: CDR1 DFQATT and CDR2 SNEGSKA (reference sequence). Trimming stripped 2 bases from V and 3 bases from J, with 10 bases between. The CDR3 runs to 13 residues.

This sequence joins TRBV4-1 and TRBJ1-1; D is possibly TRBD1 (5 bases). Germline V gene sequence: CDR1 MGHRA, CDR2 YSYEKL. Deletions cut 3 bases from V and 2 bases from J, with 10 bases between. The CDR3 extends over 14 amino acids. The chain's CDR3 is CASSQQGTNTEAFF. The CDR3 coding sequence is TGCGCCAGCAGCCAGCAGGGAACCAACACTGAAGCTTTCTTT.

V is TRBV27 and J is TRBJ2-2; TRBD1 matches 10 bases. Trimming removed 2 bases from V and 4 bases from J; junction bases left unmatched: 4. This CDR3 spans 16 amino acids. Germline V CDR1 and CDR2: MNHEY, SMNVEV (reference sequence). CDR3 nucleotide sequence: TGTGCCAGCAGTTTAGAGACAGGGGGCGCCACCGGGGAGCTGTTTTTT. Translating it yields CASSLETGGATGELFF.

The CDR3 DNA sequence: TGCGCCAGCAGCCAGAAGGCTAGCGAGGTCTACGAGCAGTACTTC. Protein: CASSQKASEVYEQYF. The chain combines TRBV4-1 with TRBJ2-7, with D maybe TRBD2 (6 bases). From germline, CDR1 is MGHRA and CDR2 YSYEKL. The ends were cut back, 3 bases at V and 3 bases at J, with 15 bases in the middle. This CDR3 has 15 amino acids.

As DNA, the CDR3 is TGTGCCAGCAGCTTCCAGGGAGGCGGCACTGAAGCTTTCTTT. This encodes CASSFQGGGTEAFF. J is TRBJ1-1 and V is TRBV7-8, with D possibly TRBD1 on 5 matching bases. Per germline, CDR1 SGHVS and CDR2 FQNEAQ. The CDR3 runs 14 residues. Deletions cut 3 bases from V and 4 bases from J, with 12 bases between.

V and J are TRBV4-1 and TRBJ1-6; D unresolved. Trimming pared 0 bases from V and 14 bases from J, leaving 11 bases between. This CDR3 spans 13 amino acids. The germline V gene has CDR1 MGHRA and CDR2 YSYEKL. The CDR3 sequence: CASSQDRPGTLHF. The CDR3 nucleotides are TGCGCCAGCAGCCAAGATCGGCCGGGGACCCTCCACTTT.